What follows is one TCR beta chain and its context. There are 13 residues in the CDR3. V was shortened by 6 bases and J by 5 bases, with 14 bases between the two germline ends. Germline CDR1 and CDR2: SGHDT and YYEEEE. TCRdb's copy holds only in-frame clones and misses some; the assay was immunoSEQ multiplex PCR. The sample contains 130,000 or so clones, 70% to 85% of which appear only once. These data come from a study of cytotoxic CD8 clonotypes in ibrutinib-treated CLL. The wider study: Each sample contained, on average, approximately 230,000 productive templates and 75,000 to 95,000 productive rearrangements.

The sample in question was PBMCs, obtained after 12 months of ibrutinib treatment. This receptor was obtained from a human donor with chronic lymphocytic leukemia. The rearrangement joins TRBV5-6 to TRBJ2-5; no clear D. The CDR3 DNA reads TGTGCCAGCACCGCCCCTTTTCGGGAGACCCAGTACTTC. As protein: CASTAPFRETQYF.